This is a list of T cell receptor beta chains from one sample in a study of early stage breast cancer tumors. The assay was immunoSEQ multiplex PCR, and TCRdb's table has in-frame clones only and misses some. The sample carries roughly 20,000 clones, approximately 82% recorded once. The sequenced sample was blood. The receptors originated from a person between 65 and 80 years old with breast cancer. The CDR3 runs from the conserved cysteine through the conserved F or W. A D gene is named only where the DNA matches it firmly. Only part of the rows carry a size: once, few, many, or a class if the clone is expanded.

cdr3_nt	cdr3_aa	clone_size	d_call	v_call	j_call
TGCGCCAGCAGCTTAGGGACTATACCCTACGAGCAGTACTTC	CASSLGTIPYEQYF	few	TRBD2	TRBV5-1	TRBJ2-7
TGTGCCAGCAGCTTTCTCCCTACGACTAGCGGGAACACAGATACGCAGTATTTT	CASSFLPTTSGNTDTQYF	-	TRBD2	TRBV7-8	TRBJ2-3
TGTGCCAGCAGAGTAGACAGGAAAAACACCATATATTTT	CASRVDRKNTIYF	-	-	TRBV6-6	TRBJ1-3
TGCGCCAGCAGCCCCTCTGGACAGGGGATGTCCTACGAGCAGTACTTC	CASSPSGQGMSYEQYF	-	TRBD1	TRBV5-1	TRBJ2-7
TGTGCCAGCAGCTCGCAGGGGGCGCAAGCTTTCTTT	CASSSQGAQAFF	-	TRBD1	TRBV5-4	TRBJ1-1
TGTGCCTGGAGTGCAGGGTCCACGACAGAGACCCAGTACTTC	CAWSAGSTTETQYF	-	-	TRBV30	TRBJ2-5
TGTGCCAGTGGACCAGGGTTCTCCTATAATTCACCCCTCCACTTT	CASGPGFSYNSPLHF	-	-	TRBV19	TRBJ1-6
TGTGCCAGCAGCTTGCGAGGGGGGGAGTTGGATGAGCAGTTCTTC	CASSLRGGELDEQFF	-	-	TRBV7-3	TRBJ2-1
TGTGCCAGCTCTATGGGGCGGAACACTGAAGCTTTCTTT	CASSMGRNTEAFF	-	-	TRBV18	TRBJ1-1
TGCGCCAGCAGCTTGGAGGGGTTGTACGAGCAGTACTTC	CASSLEGLYEQYF	few	-	TRBV5-1	TRBJ2-7
TGTGCCAGCAGCCGGACGTCCCTCCAGGGAAAAGAGACCCAGTACTTC	CASSRTSLQGKETQYF	-	-	TRBV5-4	TRBJ2-5
TGTGCCAGCAGCTTAGCGGCGGGGGGGCCATACAATGAGCAGTTCTTC	CASSLAAGGPYNEQFF	once	TRBD2	TRBV7-2	TRBJ2-1
TGTGCCAGTAGCCCAGGACGGACAGTCACTGAAGCTTTCTTT	CASSPGRTVTEAFF	-	-	TRBV19	TRBJ1-1
TGTGCCAGCAGTGGTGGGACTAGCCGCTCCTACGAGCAGTACTTC	CASSGGTSRSYEQYF	-	TRBD2	TRBV2	TRBJ2-7
TGTGCCAGTAGCCCACAGCAAGGACAGGGGGCGAGGGAGCAGTACTTC	CASSPQQGQGAREQYF	-	TRBD1	TRBV19	TRBJ2-7
TGCAGCGTCGCACAAACGAACACTGAAGCTTTCTTT	CSVAQTNTEAFF	-	-	TRBV29-1	TRBJ1-1
TGCTCCACACCGGGGGAAACTGAAGCTTTCTTT	CSTPGETEAFF	-	-	TRBV20-1	TRBJ1-1
TGTGCCTGGAATGTGCGGGGGGGCGAGCAGTACTTC	CAWNVRGGEQYF	-	TRBD2	TRBV30	TRBJ2-7
TGTGCCAGCAATAGCGGGGGGGAGCATGAGCAGTTCTTC	CASNSGGEHEQFF	-	TRBD2	TRBV28	TRBJ2-1
TGTGCCAGTAGTGCCCAGGGGGGTTATAATTCACCCCTCCACTTT	CASSAQGGYNSPLHF	-	TRBD1	TRBV19	TRBJ1-6
TGTGCCAGCAGCCAAGAGAGGAGGGGAGTGGGGCAAGAGACCCAGTACTTC	CASSQERRGVGQETQYF	-	-	TRBV4-2	TRBJ2-5
TGTGCCAGCTCACCCCTAGCGGGGGAGAGCACAGATACGCAGTATTTT	CASSPLAGESTDTQYF	-	TRBD2	TRBV18	TRBJ2-3
TGTGCCAGCAGCCAAGACTTTGAATCCCGTACTAGCGGGGGGGGGTACGAGCAGTACTTC	CASSQDFESRTSGGGYEQYF	-	TRBD2	TRBV4-2	TRBJ2-7
TGTGCCAGTACCCCAAACAGCTTGGATTTCATAGGAGCTTTCTTT	CASTPNSLDFIGAFF	-	-	TRBV19	TRBJ1-1
TGTGCCAGCAGCCCCCTGGACAGATCCCAAGAGACCCAGTACTTC	CASSPLDRSQETQYF	-	-	TRBV28	TRBJ2-5
TGTGCCAGCAGCTTAGTAGGCTGGGGAGGACGTGACTATGGCTACACCTTC	CASSLVGWGGRDYGYTF	-	-	TRBV7-9	TRBJ1-2
TGTGCCAGCAGGGATGACGGGAGCAATCAGCCCCAGCATTTT	CASRDDGSNQPQHF	once	-	TRBV2	TRBJ1-5
TGCGCCAGCAGGTATCACAATGAGCAGTTCTTC	CASRYHNEQFF	-	-	TRBV5-1	TRBJ2-1
TGCGCCAGCAGCCAGGGACGGGACACCATTTTTGAAGCTTTCTTT	CASSQGRDTIFEAFF	-	-	TRBV4-1	TRBJ1-1
TGCGCCAGCAGCTTTGCCCAGCGGGGTAGGAATGAGCAGTTCTTC	CASSFAQRGRNEQFF	-	TRBD2	TRBV5-1	TRBJ2-1
TGTGCCATCAGTGGGGACAGGGAGGGTCAGCCCCAGCATTTT	CAISGDREGQPQHF	-	TRBD1	TRBV10-3	TRBJ1-5
TGTGCCAGCAGTAGACGGGCGAACACCGGGGAGCTGTTTTTT	CASSRRANTGELFF	-	-	TRBV28	TRBJ2-2
TGTGCCAGCAGCGTAGGGCCCTCGGGTACGGGTTCACCCCTCCACTTT	CASSVGPSGTGSPLHF	few	-	TRBV9	TRBJ1-6
TGTGCCAGCAGCCAGACCGGGACAGGGCATAATGAGCAGTTCTTC	CASSQTGTGHNEQFF	-	TRBD1	TRBV4-2	TRBJ2-1
TGTGCCAGCAGCTTGTATGCCGGTGAGAACACTGAAGCTTTCTTT	CASSLYAGENTEAFF	-	-	TRBV5-6	TRBJ1-1
TGTGCCAGCAGCCCCCAAGGAGGGGGGGCCCAGTACTTC	CASSPQGGGAQYF	-	-	TRBV9	TRBJ2-5
TGTGCCAGCCGGAAAATAGGGGGCTCCAACTATGGCTACACCTTC	CASRKIGGSNYGYTF	-	TRBD1	TRBV5-4	TRBJ1-2
TGTGCCAGCAGCTTCAATCAGGACAGGCATTCCCTCTATGGCTACACCTTC	CASSFNQDRHSLYGYTF	-	TRBD1	TRBV13	TRBJ1-2
TGTGCCAGCAGTCCAGGAGGCCTTCGAGAAAAACTGTTTTTT	CASSPGGLREKLFF	-	-	TRBV7-9	TRBJ1-4
TGTGCCAGCAGTCCGACAGTTTCAACTGGAAACACCATATATTTT	CASSPTVSTGNTIYF	-	-	TRBV6-1	TRBJ1-3
TGTGCCAGCAGTTCCCATGGGGAGGTGGACGAAAAACTGTTTTTT	CASSSHGEVDEKLFF	-	-	TRBV6-6	TRBJ1-4
TGTGCCAGCAGCTTAACGTCCCAGGGGCCCTACGAGCAGTACTTC	CASSLTSQGPYEQYF	-	-	TRBV7-9	TRBJ2-7
TGTGCCAGCACGAGACAGGGTGATCAGCCCCAGCATTTT	CASTRQGDQPQHF	-	TRBD1	TRBV18	TRBJ1-5
TGCGCCAGCAGCTCCCAGGTGGTAGCGGGGGGGACGAGCACCGGGGAGCTGTTTTTT	CASSSQVVAGGTSTGELFF	-	TRBD2	TRBV5-1	TRBJ2-2
TGCGCCAGCAGTTCCGGGACAAAGAGCCTTATTACCACCGGGGAGCTGTTTTTT	CASSSGTKSLITTGELFF	-	-	TRBV4-3	TRBJ2-2